These T cell receptor beta chains were read from a single sample in a study of shared clonotypes between healthy human individuals. Repertoires were generated with immunoSEQ multiplex PCR, while TCRdb's copy carries only in-frame clones and drops some. The data contain over 2 million clones, 95% of them singletons. The sample consisted of naive CD4+ T cells sorted from blood. These TCRs come from a man aged 18 to 30 in good health. Each CDR3 is given with its conserved first and last residue.

j_gene,v_gene,CDR3aa
TRBJ2-1,TRBV4-1,CASSHQRVQFF
TRBJ2-2,TRBV13,CASSLRQENTGELFF
TRBJ2-1,TRBV6-5,CASSYYPGQGNSEQFF
TRBJ1-1,TRBV5-1,CASSPDRVTEAFF
TRBJ2-4,TRBV27,CASSLQGLAKNIQYF
TRBJ2-5,TRBV11-2,CASSPATGIQETQYF
TRBJ2-7,TRBV5-4,CASSSMGLAGYEQYF
TRBJ2-7,TRBV6-1,CASRAGPPKGNEQYF
TRBJ2-5,TRBV7-2,CASSLRRGETQYF
TRBJ2-1,TRBV29-1,CSARPWGPVYDEQFF
TRBJ2-1,TRBV29-1,CSVEDTTSGRVYEQFF
TRBJ2-7,TRBV25-1,CASTHVGVGSYEQYF
TRBJ2-5,TRBV7-2,CASSLVLARQETQYF
TRBJ2-4,TRBV7-9,CASSFLKGGHQAIQYF
TRBJ2-7,TRBV19,CASSELAGNEQYF
TRBJ2-6,TRBV22-1,CPGSVPREQSRANVLTF
TRBJ2-7,TRBV13,CASSLTSGRAIYEQYF
TRBJ2-2,TRBV10-1,CASRPGQTTGELFF
TRBJ1-1,TRBV5-1,CASSLAMGQGAIVTEAFF
TRBJ1-2,TRBV6-6,CASSYPQGAGYTF
TRBJ1-1,TRBV14,CASRLTSSTEAFF
TRBJ2-5,TRBV7-6,CASSLDGGAQYF
TRBJ1-5,TRBV5-1,CASSPRGNQPQHF
TRBJ2-2,TRBV5-1,CASSLAGSNTGELFF
TRBJ2-5,TRBV27,CASSLYGYRVGETQYF
TRBJ2-2,TRBV30,CAWSVGHTGELFF
TRBJ1-6,TRBV7-8,CASSSLGRTSSYNSSLHF
TRBJ1-1,TRBV30,CAWSGRHEAFF
TRBJ1-2,TRBV7-2,CASSLRREGYTF
TRBJ1-1,TRBV6-5,CASSPGTALTEAFF
TRBJ1-2,TRBV2,CASLQESSNYGYTF